These 21 T cell receptor beta chains were all obtained from the same sample, sequenced in a study of beta chain features in type 1 diabetes. General study findings and limits: Among all four CD4+ subsets, Type 1 diabetes patients had TCRB CDR3s that were moderately but significantly shorter.

These receptors' targets are unknown. Expressed TCRB transcripts were sequenced because the isolated RNA had all been reverse transcribed beforehand. TCRdb's table, derived via immunoSEQ multiplex PCR, lists solely in-frame clones and lacks some. The sample holds 100,000 to 150,000 clones, 15% to 20% seen once. Sequencing was done on a sample of central memory CD4+ T cells from blood. These receptors came from a man between 18 and 29 years old with type 1 diabetes.

Here the CDR3 reads CASSSNGGRETQYF. CDR3 DNA: TGTGCCAGCAGCTCCAACGGGGGCCGGGAGACCCAGTACTTC. This chain joins TRBV7-6 and TRBJ2-5; D could derive from TRBD1 or TRBD2 (6 bases each). CDR3 length equals 14 residues. The ends were cut back, 4 bases at V and 5 bases at J, with 14 bases in the middle. Per germline, CDR1 SGHVS and CDR2 FNYEAQ.

This clone has more than one count but fewer than ten. The gene calls are TRBV30 and TRBJ1-3, with unresolved D. Germline values: CDR1 GTSNPN, CDR2 SVGIG (reference sequence). This CDR3 is built from 13 residues. V gave up 0 bases and J gave up 5 bases, with 8 bases separating them. Written as DNA, the CDR3 is TGTGCCTGGAGTGTTAATAGCAGAAACACCATATATTTT. Protein: CAWSVNSRNTIYF.

This clone was detected a few times. DNA for the CDR3: TGTGCCAGCAGCTTGGACCTAGCGGGAGTGAACGAGCAGTACTTC. Amino acids: CASSLDLAGVNEQYF. This chain uses TRBV7-9 with TRBJ2-7; 10 nucleotides agree with TRBD2. The CDR3 runs 15 residues. Losses at the gene ends were 3 bases for V and 5 bases for J; bases not matched to a gene: 7. Germline V gene sequence: CDR1 SEHNR, CDR2 FQNEAQ (reference sequence).

The rearrangement links TRBV18 to TRBJ2-1; no firm D call. The V gene's germline CDR1 is KGHSH and CDR2 LQKENI. V was trimmed by 3 bases and J by 10 bases, leaving 13 bases between them. The CDR3 has 13 residues. The chain's CDR3 is CASSPSQDDEQFF. For the CDR3, the DNA is TGTGCCAGCTCACCTAGTCAAGACGACGAGCAGTTCTTC.

This chain joins TRBV7-2 and TRBJ1-6, with D perhaps matching TRBD1 (6 bases). CDR1 and CDR2 from the germline V gene are SGHTA and FQGNSA. The V end lost 5 bases, the J end lost 9 bases, and 14 bases lay between the germline ends. The CDR3 consists of 14 residues. The CDR3 here is CASSRAGAGSPLHF. As DNA, the CDR3 is TGTGCCAGCAGCCGGGCAGGGGCTGGTTCACCCCTCCACTTT.

The rearrangement joins TRBV7-2 to TRBJ2-7, with unresolved D. The CDR3 is 13 residues long. Trimming took 1 base from V and 2 from J, leaving 6 bases between them. From germline, CDR1 is SGHTA and CDR2 FQGNSA. The CDR3 loop reads CASSLDRTYEQYF. As DNA, the CDR3 is TGTGCCAGCAGCTTAGACAGAACCTACGAGCAGTACTTC.

The V and J genes are TRBV7-2 and TRBJ2-4; D might be TRBD1 (6 bases). The V end lost 0 bases, the J end lost 5 bases, and 17 bases lay between the germline ends. Germline V gene lookup returns CDR1 SGHTA and CDR2 FQGNSA. The CDR3 loop spans 17 amino acids. DNA for the CDR3: TGTGCCAGCAGCTTAGCGTTCGCAGGGACAATGGAAAACATTCAGTACTTC. The encoded protein is CASSLAFAGTMENIQYF. Using reference TRBV7-2 and TRBJ2-4 for the parts outside the CDR3, the full variable domain is GAGVSQSPSNKVTEKGKDVELRCDPISGHTALYWYRQSLGQGLEFLIYFQGNSAPDKSGLPSDRFSAERTGGSVSTLTIQRTQQEDSAVYLCASSLAFAGTMENIQYFGAGTRLSVL.

The chain couples TRBV28 to TRBJ2-7, with 7 bases matching TRBD2. Germline V lookup: CDR1 MDHEN, CDR2 SYDVKM. V trimming: 8 bases; J trimming: 4 bases; junction bases outside the gene matches: 2. This CDR3 has 11 amino acids. CDR3 in DNA: TGTGCCAGCGGGAGGGCGTACGAGCAGTACTTC. Amino acid sequence: CASGRAYEQYF.

This chain uses TRBV28 with TRBJ2-7; 13 positions match TRBD2. After removal of 8 bases from V and 0 bases from J, the junction contained 7 bases not matched to a gene. CDR1 is MDHEN, CDR2 SYDVKM, per germline. The CDR3 sequence is 16 residues long. The CDR3 coding sequence is TGTGCCAGCCTGGGACTAGCGGGGAGGAGCTCCTACGAGCAGTACTTC. It is translated as CASLGLAGRSSYEQYF. Complete variable domain (other parts from reference TRBV28 and TRBJ2-7): DVKVTQSSRYLVKRTGEKVFLECVQDMDHENMFWYRQDPGLGLRLIYFSYDVKMKEKGDIPEGYSVSREKKERFSLILESASTNQTSMYLCASLGLAGRSSYEQYFGPGTRLTVT.

Only a few counts were recorded for this clone. V usage is TRBV6-5 and J usage is TRBJ2-5; D call uncertain. The CDR3 contains 13 residues. V was pared by 5 bases and J by 1 base, with 8 bases between. Germline CDR1 is MNHEY and CDR2 is SVGAGI. CDR3: CASSPGRQETQYF. CDR3 DNA: TGTGCCAGCAGTCCGGGTCGCCAAGAGACCCAGTACTTC.

This clone was seen a handful of times. The chain has TRBV7-2 and TRBJ2-3, with 8 bases identical to TRBD2. CDR1 is SGHTA and CDR2 is FQGNSA in the germline V gene. V dropped 1 base and J dropped 2; count of bases not matched to a gene: 2. The length of the CDR3 is 15 residues. The DNA of the CDR3 is TGTGCCAGCAGCTTAGTAGCGGGGTTCACAGATACGCAGTATTTT. Protein: CASSLVAGFTDTQYF. The full variable domain, rest sourced from reference TRBV7-2 and TRBJ2-3, is GAGVSQSPSNKVTEKGKDVELRCDPISGHTALYWYRQSLGQGLEFLIYFQGNSAPDKSGLPSDRFSAERTGGSVSTLTIQRTQQEDSAVYLCASSLVAGFTDTQYFGPGTRLTVL.

This clone was observed a few times. This sequence joins TRBV4-1 and TRBJ1-2, with 7 bases matching TRBD1. The junction had 10 bases not matched to a gene; V was cut back by 4 bases and J by 2 bases. Germline CDR1 and CDR2: MGHRA and YSYEKL. This CDR3 region has 16 residues. CDR3 coding DNA: TGCGCCAGCAGCCCCGGGACAGTTGAATCGAACTATGGCTACACCTTC. Translating it yields CASSPGTVESNYGYTF.

This chain connects TRBV5-1 to TRBJ2-6; TRBD2 is a possible D gene (6 bases). Trimming stripped 1 base from V and 2 bases from J, with 16 bases between. This CDR3 contains 18 residues. Germline-derived CDR1 and CDR2 are SGHRS and YFSETQ. The CDR3: CASSLSRGGATGANVLTF. CDR3 DNA sequence: TGCGCCAGCAGCTTGTCACGTGGCGGGGCCACTGGGGCCAACGTCCTGACTTTC.

The rearrangement links TRBV4-2 to TRBJ2-1, with 7 bases aligning to TRBD2. The CDR3 has 17 residues. The V gene end was trimmed by 1 base and the J gene end by 5 bases; junction bases not matched to a gene: 11. From germline, CDR1 is LGHNA and CDR2 YNFKEQ. Written as DNA, the CDR3 is TGTGCCAGCAGCCAAGTGCGAGGGGAGGGAAGGGACAATGAGCAGTTCTTC. Translation gives CASSQVRGEGRDNEQFF.

V and J are TRBV5-1 and TRBJ1-6, with no clear D. The CDR3 is made up of 13 amino acids. Germline-derived CDR1 and CDR2 are SGHRS and YFSETQ. Trimming pared 0 bases from V and 8 bases from J, leaving 6 bases between. In DNA form, the CDR3 reads TGCGCCAGCAGCTTGGAGGAATATTCACCCCTCCACTTT. Amino acid sequence: CASSLEEYSPLHF. The full variable domain, with the rest looked up from reference TRBV5-1 and TRBJ1-6, is KAGVTQTPRYLIKTRGQQVTLSCSPISGHRSVSWYQQTPGQGLQFLFEYFSETQRNKGNFPGRFSGRQFSNSRSEMNVSTLELGDSALYLCASSLEEYSPLHFGNGTRLTVT.

The rearrangement uses TRBV11-3 and TRBJ2-3, with TRBD2 as a possible D gene (6 bases). CDR3 length equals 14 residues. Germline-derived CDR1 and CDR2 are SGHNT and YENEEA. V was clipped by 4 bases and J by 4 bases, with 12 bases between them. CDR3 DNA: TGTGCCAGCAGCTCACCCAGGGAGGCAGATACGCAGTATTTT. Its translation: CASSSPREADTQYF.

Notes on this clone: The sample contains more than one DNA sequence encoding this CDR3. V gene TRBV2 combines with J gene TRBJ2-5; D call uncertain. The germline V and J ends were trimmed by 5 bases and 2 bases, with 3 bases remaining between them. Looked up from germline, CDR1 is SNHLY and CDR2 is FYNNEI. The CDR3 is 11 residues long. As DNA, the CDR3 is TGTGCCAGCAGTAGGCAAGAGACCCAGTACTTC. Encoded protein: CASSRQETQYF.

This clone has more than one count but fewer than ten. The V call is TRBV4-2, the J call TRBJ2-1, with 9 bases aligning to TRBD1. Trimming took 3 bases from V and 3 from J; bases not matched to a gene: 6. The CDR3 is 16 amino acids. Germline CDR1 LGHNA, CDR2 YNFKEQ. The CDR3 protein is CASSHGDRDYYNEQFF. The CDR3, as DNA: TGTGCCAGCAGCCATGGGGACAGGGATTACTACAATGAGCAGTTCTTC.

A few counts support this clone. The genes are TRBV2 and TRBJ2-2, with D unclear. V dropped 5 bases and J dropped 3 bases, with 4 bases sitting between them. This CDR3 spans 12 amino acids. CDR1 and CDR2 (germline): SNHLY, FYNNEI. CDR3 region: CASSYYTGELFF. The CDR3 DNA reads TGTGCCAGCAGTTATTACACCGGGGAGCTGTTTTTT. Looking up the rest from reference TRBV2 and TRBJ2-2 gives the full variable domain: EPEVTQTPSHQVTQMGQEVILRCVPISNHLYFYWYRQILGQKVEFLVSFYNNEISEKSEIFDDQFSVERPDGSNFTLKIRSTKLEDSAMYFCASSYYTGELFFGEGSRLTVL.

The V and J genes are TRBV2 and TRBJ1-1, with 8 bases aligning to TRBD1. CDR3 size: 14 residues. V lost 6 bases and J lost 4; bases outside the gene matches: 7. The germline V gene encodes CDR1 SNHLY and CDR2 FYNNEI. CDR3 DNA: TGTGCCAGCAGGGTTCGACAGGGGACCACTGAAGCTTTCTTT. Amino acid sequence: CASRVRQGTTEAFF.

This clone occurred many times. The rearrangement uses TRBV28 and TRBJ2-3; TRBD2 aligns across 10 bases. Germline V lookup: CDR1 MDHEN, CDR2 SYDVKM. Trimming at V came to 6 bases and at J to 2 bases, leaving 5 bases not matched to a gene. This CDR3 spans 15 amino acids. The CDR3 is CASSPGLAATDTQYF. The CDR3, as DNA: TGTGCCAGCAGCCCCGGACTAGCGGCCACAGATACGCAGTATTTT.